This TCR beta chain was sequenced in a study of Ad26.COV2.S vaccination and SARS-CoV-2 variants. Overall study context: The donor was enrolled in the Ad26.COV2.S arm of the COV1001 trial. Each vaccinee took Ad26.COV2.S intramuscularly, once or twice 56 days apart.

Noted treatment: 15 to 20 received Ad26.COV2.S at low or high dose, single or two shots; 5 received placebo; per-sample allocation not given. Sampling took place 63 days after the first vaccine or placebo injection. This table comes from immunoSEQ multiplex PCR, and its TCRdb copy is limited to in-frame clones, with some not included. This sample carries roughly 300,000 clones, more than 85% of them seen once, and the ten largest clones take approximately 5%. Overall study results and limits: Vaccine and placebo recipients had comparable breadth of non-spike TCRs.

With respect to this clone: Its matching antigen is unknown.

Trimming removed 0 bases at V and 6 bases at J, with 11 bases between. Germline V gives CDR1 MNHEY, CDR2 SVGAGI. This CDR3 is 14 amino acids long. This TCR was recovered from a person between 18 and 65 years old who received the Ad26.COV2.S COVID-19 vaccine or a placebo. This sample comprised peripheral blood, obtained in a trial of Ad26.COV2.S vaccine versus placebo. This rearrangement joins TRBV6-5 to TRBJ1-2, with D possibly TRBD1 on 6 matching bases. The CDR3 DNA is TGTGCCAGCAGTTACTCTACAGGGAGAAATGGCTACACCTTC. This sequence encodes CASSYSTGRNGYTF.